This record concerns one T cell receptor (beta chain) sequence. Authors' data handling: Counts of nucleated cells, estimated from reference gene primer amplification, were obtained. Method: immunoSEQ multiplex PCR; TCRdb's copy keeps in-frame clones and lacks some. D and trimming come from the DNA, and the V and J calls and clone size come from that table. Among around 180,000 clones listed, roughly nine tenths were seen once. The sample originates from a study of blood T cell repertoires in COVID-19. Study as a whole: The study drew acute and convalescent COVID-19 samples from the United States, Italy and Spain. The analysed material was cDNA or gDNA that came from T cells, B-cell-depleted T cells, or PBMCs.

The V end was cut by 3 bases, the J end by 4 bases, with 18 bases between. The CDR3 length is 15 residues. The germline CDR1 and CDR2 sequences are GTSNPN and SVGIG (reference sequence). The sample consisted of peripheral blood. This chain connects TRBV30 to TRBJ1-2; D might be TRBD1 (5 bases). The sequence was collected from a young woman with active or convalescent COVID-19. The CDR3 loop is CAWRPPPTGFYGYTF. The CDR3 DNA sequence: TGTGCCTGGAGGCCCCCCCCCACAGGATTCTATGGCTACACCTTC.